Listed here are 6 T cell receptor beta chains from one sample, sequenced in a study of T cell repertoires in cytomegalovirus infection. These receptors lack a known antigen. Via MiXCR, TCRdb re-called the reads, giving one row per CDR3 protein. The repertoire consists of approximately 1,000,000 distinct CDR3 sequences, with around 29% occurring once and the leading ten covering 11% to 15%. The input for sequencing was cultured CD8+ T cells from PBMCs, taken from culture after CMV antigen stimulation. All receptors come from a human donor in good health (CMV status not recorded). Some clones in this sample may be carry-over from other donors' samples.

The rearrangement uses TRBV11-1 and TRBJ2-1; D is undetermined. The CDR3 extends over 14 amino acids. The germline V and J ends were trimmed by 2 bases and 8 bases, with 13 bases remaining between them. Germline assignment: CDR1 SGHAT and CDR2 FQDESV (reference sequence). In nucleotides, the CDR3 is TGTGCCAGCAGCTTATCTTCGTCTGCGGATGAGCAGTTCTTC. Translation: CASSLSSSADEQFF. The full variable domain, with the rest looked up from reference TRBV11-1 and TRBJ2-1, is EAEVAQSPRYKITEKSQAVAFWCDPISGHATLYWYRQILGQGPELLVQFQDESVVDDSQLPKDRFSAERLKGVDSTLKIQPAELGDSAMYLCASSLSSSADEQFFGPGTRLTVL.

With respect to this clonotype: This could be a read error, since a much larger clone is one nucleotide away. The chain couples TRBV7-2 to TRBJ2-7; D is perhaps TRBD1 (6 bases). Germline-derived CDR1 and CDR2 are SGHTA and FQGNSA. This CDR3 is built from 16 residues. The CDR3 DNA reads as TGTGTCAGCAGCAACAGGGCGCACAATCCCTCCTACGAGCAGTACTTC. It encodes CVSSNRAHNPSYEQYF.

The V call is TRBV24-1, the J call TRBJ2-5, with 10 nucleotides matching TRBD2. The germline gives CDR1 KGHDR, CDR2 SFDVKD. V was pared by 3 bases and J by 5 bases, with 8 bases of the junction left unmatched. The CDR3 sequence is 16 residues long. The CDR3 DNA reads TGTGCCACCAGTGATCGGTCTAGCGGGGGAGGTGAGACCCAGTACTTC. Its protein product is CATSDRSSGGGETQYF.

This clonotype was seen many times. The rearrangement links TRBV7-2 to TRBJ2-6; D could derive from TRBD1 or TRBD2 (5 bases each). V lost 0 bases and J 0 bases, leaving 21 bases between the germline ends. The germline gives CDR1 SGHTA, CDR2 FQGNSA. This CDR3 contains 21 residues. The CDR3 coding sequence is TGTGCCAGCAGCTTAGCGCTCGCCGAGGGGTGGCTCCGCTCTGGGGCCAACGTCCTGACTTTC. Encoded protein: CASSLALAEGWLRSGANVLTF. The full variable domain, completed using reference TRBV7-2 and TRBJ2-6, is GAGVSQSPSNKVTEKGKDVELRCDPISGHTALYWYRQSLGQGLEFLIYFQGNSAPDKSGLPSDRFSAERTGGSVSTLTIQRTQQEDSAVYLCASSLALAEGWLRSGANVLTFGAGSRLTVL.

V gene TRBV4-3 combines with J gene TRBJ2-1, with TRBD2 matching over 11 bases. Germline lookup yields CDR1 LGHNA and CDR2 YSLEER. V lost 0 bases to trimming and J lost 5 bases; unmatched junction nucleotides: 3. The CDR3 consists of 16 residues. CDR3 DNA sequence: TGCGCCAGCAGCCAAGATAGCGGGGGGGCCGACAATGAGCAGTTCTTC. Protein: CASSQDSGGADNEQFF.

The chain employs TRBV4-3 and TRBJ2-5, with D possibly TRBD2 on 6 matching bases. The length of the CDR3 is 16 residues. V gave up 1 base and J gave up 2 bases, with 14 bases separating them. In germline, CDR1 is LGHNA, CDR2 YSLEER. CDR3 residues: CASSQGPGLPQETQYF. For the CDR3, the DNA is TGCGCCAGCAGCCAAGGCCCGGGACTCCCACAAGAGACCCAGTACTTC.